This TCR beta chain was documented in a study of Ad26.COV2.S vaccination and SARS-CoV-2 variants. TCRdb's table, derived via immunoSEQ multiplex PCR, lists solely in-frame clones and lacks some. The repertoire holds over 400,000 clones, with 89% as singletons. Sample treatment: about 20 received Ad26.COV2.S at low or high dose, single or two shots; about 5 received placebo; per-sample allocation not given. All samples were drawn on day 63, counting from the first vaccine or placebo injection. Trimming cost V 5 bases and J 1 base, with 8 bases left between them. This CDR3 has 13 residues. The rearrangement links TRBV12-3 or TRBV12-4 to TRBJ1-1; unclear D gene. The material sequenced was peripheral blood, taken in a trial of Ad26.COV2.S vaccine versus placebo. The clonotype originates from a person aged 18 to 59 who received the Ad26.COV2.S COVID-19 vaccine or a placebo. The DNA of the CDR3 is TGTGCCAGCAGTACTGACGGGAACACTGAAGCTTTCTTT. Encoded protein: CASSTDGNTEAFF.